This TCR beta chain was obtained from a study of shared clonotypes between healthy human individuals. Naive CD4+ cells were CD45RA-selected; the remaining cells were memory. This clone was recorded a few times. Its antigen remains unknown. Germline lookup yields CDR1 LNHDA and CDR2 SQIVND (reference sequence). The CDR3 length is 15 residues. V was trimmed by 3 bases and J by 9 bases, leaving 15 bases between them. Notes on the study in general: Among donors, clonotype sharing was expected to be affected by sequencing depth. Across subsets, estimated richness was generally greater for naive than for memory populations.

In the original analysis: For the immunoSEQ data, sequences were junction-only without quality scores, so filtering differed. Sequencing used immunoSEQ multiplex PCR; TCRdb keeps in-frame clones, though not all of them. V and J calls and clone size come straight from that table; D and trimming were deduced from the DNA. The table has roughly 2.5 million clones, more than 90% seen once; the top ten hold about 0.13%. This chain links TRBV19 with TRBJ1-6; D is unclear. The clonotype originates from a man aged 18 to 29 in good health. Sequences were obtained from naive CD4+ T cells sorted from blood. Described subset: CD45RA+ positively selected. CDR3 DNA: TGTGCCAGTAGTATTCGCGGCCCGGTAGGTTCACCCCTCCACTTT. It codes for CASSIRGPVGSPLHF.